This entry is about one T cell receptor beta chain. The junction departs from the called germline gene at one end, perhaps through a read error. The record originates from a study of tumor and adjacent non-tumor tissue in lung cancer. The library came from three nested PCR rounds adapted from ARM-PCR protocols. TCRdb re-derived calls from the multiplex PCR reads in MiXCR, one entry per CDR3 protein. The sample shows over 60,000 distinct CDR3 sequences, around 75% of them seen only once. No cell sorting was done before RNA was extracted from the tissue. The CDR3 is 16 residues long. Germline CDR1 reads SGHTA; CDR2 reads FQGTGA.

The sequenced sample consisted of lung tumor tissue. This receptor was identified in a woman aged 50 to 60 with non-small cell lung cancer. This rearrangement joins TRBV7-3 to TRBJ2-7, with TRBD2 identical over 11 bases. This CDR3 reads CASRPSTSGGSYEQHF. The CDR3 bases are TGTGCCAGCAGACCAAGTACTAGCGGGGGATCTTACGAGCAGCACTTC. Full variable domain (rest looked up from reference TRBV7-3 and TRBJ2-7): GAGVSQTPSNKVTEKGKYVELRCDPISGHTALYWYRQSLGQGPEFLIYFQGTGAADDSGLPNDRFFAVRPEGSVSTLKIQRTERGDSAVYLCASRPSTSGGSYEQHFGPGTRLTVT.